Below, one T cell receptor beta chain is given with its context. Its antigen is as yet unknown. Each sorted subset replicate got 200 ng genomic DNA, approximately 27,000 genomes. Authors' analysis steps: From ImmunoSEQ came sequences covering only the junction and carrying no quality scores, so filtering differed. Sequenced by immunoSEQ multiplex PCR; TCRdb stores in-frame clones only, minus some. V, J and clone size are those of that table, while D and trimming were read from the DNA. This table holds about 2.3 million clones, over 90% found once. This entry belongs to a study of shared clonotypes between healthy human individuals. General study points: Rarefaction revealed incomplete sorted-subset sequencing despite large depth.

Germline CDR1 is MNHNS and CDR2 is SASEGT. V was pared by 3 bases and J by 2 bases, with 13 bases between. This CDR3 spans 15 amino acids. The source of this sequence is a man between 18 and 35 years old in good health. Some clones in this sample may be carry-over from other donors' samples. Sequenced: naive CD4+ T cells from PBMCs. Subset defined: CD45RA+ positively selected. The chain uses TRBV6-1 and TRBJ1-2; unclear D gene. CDR3 in DNA: TGTGCCAGCAGTGATGCGGCTTCGGGAAACTATGGCTACACCTTC. This encodes CASSDAASGNYGYTF.